This is a list of T cell receptor beta chains from one sample in a study of T cell responses to AZD1222 COVID-19 vaccine. Libraries were prepared by immunoSEQ multiplex PCR; TCRdb keeps only in-frame clonotypes and omits some of them. The sample yields about 82,000 clones, more than 85% seen once. Material: peripheral blood, obtained 28 days after the second AZD1222 dose. All receptors come from an adult who received the AZD1222 COVID-19 vaccine. The CDR3 runs from the conserved cysteine through the conserved F or W. The D gene is left open where the match is weak. Clone size is not always given. Where it is, it says once, few, many or a class for expanded clones.

J gene: TRBJ1-5
D gene: -
clone size: -
V gene: TRBV28
CDR3 DNA: TGTGCCAGCAGTTATCCCCCGCAGGAGAATCAGCCCCAGCATTTT
CDR3 protein: CASSYPPQENQPQHF

J gene: TRBJ1-2
D gene: -
clone size: -
V gene: TRBV20-1
CDR3 DNA: TGCAGTGCTTTTGGGGGGGAGGGCTACACCTTC
CDR3 protein: CSAFGGEGYTF

J gene: TRBJ1-1
D gene: -
clone size: once
V gene: TRBV2
CDR3 DNA: TGTGCCAGCAGGCGTGAGACAAGCCAACCCACTGAAGCTTTCTTT
CDR3 protein: CASRRETSQPTEAFF

J gene: TRBJ1-2
D gene: -
clone size: once
V gene: TRBV27
CDR3 DNA: TGTGCCAGCAGCCCCGACGGCTATGGCTACACCTTC
CDR3 protein: CASSPDGYGYTF

J gene: TRBJ1-6
D gene: TRBD1
clone size: -
V gene: TRBV15
CDR3 DNA: TGTGCCACCAGCAGTACAGGGGACTCACCCCTCCACTTT
CDR3 protein: CATSSTGDSPLHF

J gene: TRBJ2-5
D gene: -
clone size: once
V gene: TRBV7-3
CDR3 DNA: TGTGCCAGCAGCTTACGGGTGATGACGGGGGGCATCCAAGAGACCCAGTACTTC
CDR3 protein: CASSLRVMTGGIQETQYF

J gene: TRBJ2-2
D gene: -
clone size: once
V gene: TRBV7-9
CDR3 DNA: TGTGCCAGCAGCTTAGCAGGGAGGAACACCGGGGAGCTGTTTTTT
CDR3 protein: CASSLAGRNTGELFF

J gene: TRBJ2-1
D gene: TRBD1
clone size: -
V gene: TRBV9
CDR3 DNA: TGTGCCAGCAGCGTAGCTACGGGTTCGGAGAGGGGGCGTCCTTACAATGAGCAGTTCTTC
CDR3 protein: CASSVATGSERGRPYNEQFF

J gene: TRBJ1-1
D gene: TRBD1
clone size: -
V gene: TRBV2
CDR3 DNA: TGTGCCAGCGGAAGGGAGGGGGCGCAAGTATTTTTCTTT
CDR3 protein: CASGREGAQVFFF

J gene: TRBJ2-2
D gene: TRBD2
clone size: -
V gene: TRBV4-3
CDR3 DNA: TGCGCCAGCAGCCAAGAGCAAGCGGGGGCCCTAAACACCGGGGAGCTGTTTTTT
CDR3 protein: CASSQEQAGALNTGELFF

J gene: TRBJ1-1
D gene: -
clone size: -
V gene: TRBV19
CDR3 DNA: TGTGGAGCGGGGATTTTGAACACTGAAGCTTTCTTT
CDR3 protein: CGAGILNTEAFF

J gene: TRBJ1-1
D gene: -
clone size: -
V gene: TRBV2
CDR3 DNA: TGTGCCAGCAGGATAGACGGCCTGCCTGAAGCTTTCTTT
CDR3 protein: CASRIDGLPEAFF

J gene: TRBJ2-1
D gene: TRBD2
clone size: once
V gene: TRBV2
CDR3 DNA: TGTGCCAGCAGTAAGGCTAGCGGGGTCCTCAATGAGCAGTTCTTC
CDR3 protein: CASSKASGVLNEQFF

J gene: TRBJ1-5
D gene: TRBD1
clone size: -
V gene: TRBV3-1/TRBV3-2
CDR3 DNA: TGTGCCAGCAGCCCGGACACCGGGACAGGGTTGCCCCAGCATTTT
CDR3 protein: CASSPDTGTGLPQHF

J gene: TRBJ2-7
D gene: -
clone size: -
V gene: TRBV27
CDR3 DNA: TGTGCCAGCAGTTTGAGGACAACCTCCTACGAGCAGTACTTC
CDR3 protein: CASSLRTTSYEQYF

J gene: TRBJ2-3
D gene: -
clone size: few
V gene: TRBV2
CDR3 DNA: TGTGCCAGCAGTGAACCCCCACCCAAGGGGCAGTATTTT
CDR3 protein: CASSEPPPKGQYF

J gene: TRBJ1-2
D gene: -
clone size: -
V gene: TRBV12-3/TRBV12-4
CDR3 DNA: TGTGCCAGCAGTTTAGGGGGGACCTATGGCTACACCTTC
CDR3 protein: CASSLGGTYGYTF

J gene: TRBJ1-2
D gene: TRBD1
clone size: -
V gene: TRBV5-1
CDR3 DNA: TGCGCCAGCAGCTTGGATGTCAGGGGGACCTATGGCTACACCTTC
CDR3 protein: CASSLDVRGTYGYTF